Presented here are 15 T cell receptor beta chains from one specimen sequenced in a study of blood T cell repertoires in COVID-19. Assay used: immunoSEQ multiplex PCR; TCRdb lists only in-frame clones, some missing. In the table there are 130,000 or so clones, approximately 86% of which are singletons. The sequenced sample consisted of peripheral blood. These receptors were taken from a woman aged 65 to 85 with COVID-19, enrolled during active disease.

This sequence joins TRBV3-1 (or the pseudogene TRBV3-2) and TRBJ1-2; D remains unclear. CDR3 length equals 17 residues. The germline CDR1 and CDR2 sequences are LGHDT and YNNKEL (reference sequence). V lost 0 bases and J 8 bases, leaving 22 bases between the germline ends. CDR3: CASSQDLSGRGLFGYTF. CDR3 DNA: TGTGCCAGCAGCCAAGATCTTTCGGGGAGAGGTCTATTCGGCTACACCTTC.

V and J are TRBV5-1 and TRBJ2-1, with TRBD2 identical over 11 bases. The CDR3 covers 14 residues. Germline-derived CDR1 and CDR2 are SGHRS and YFSETQ. V shed 6 bases and J 5 bases; nucleotides not matched to a gene: 4. The CDR3 DNA reads as TGCGCCAGCAACCTAGCGGGGGGCGACAATGAGCAGTTCTTC. As protein: CASNLAGGDNEQFF.

The gene calls are TRBV28 and TRBJ1-1, with a possible D match to TRBD1 (6 bases). Trimming pared 7 bases from V and 5 bases from J, leaving 20 bases between. This CDR3 has 15 residues. Germline CDR1 MDHEN, CDR2 SYDVKM. CDR3 sequence (DNA): TGTGCCAGCATTCTGGCGGGGGGCGCGGGTACTGAAGCTTTCTTT. It yields the protein CASILAGGAGTEAFF. The variable domain in full, with the rest retrieved from reference TRBV28 and TRBJ1-1, is DVKVTQSSRYLVKRTGEKVFLECVQDMDHENMFWYRQDPGLGLRLIYFSYDVKMKEKGDIPEGYSVSREKKERFSLILESASTNQTSMYLCASILAGGAGTEAFFGQGTRLTVV.

This clone was found once. This sequence joins TRBV27 and TRBJ2-2; 8 bases align to TRBD2. Germline CDR1 reads MNHEY; CDR2 reads SMNVEV (reference sequence). Germline trimming cut 4 bases from V and 2 bases from J; bases unmatched to any gene: 6. The CDR3 is made up of 16 amino acids. CDR3 amino acids: CASSWGLAGNTGELFF. The CDR3 DNA reads as TGTGCCAGCAGTTGGGGTCTAGCGGGTAACACCGGGGAGCTGTTTTTT.

This chain links TRBV19 with TRBJ2-7, with TRBD1 identical over 7 bases. Germline values: CDR1 LNHDA, CDR2 SQIVND (reference sequence). The CDR3 has 14 residues. V lost 4 bases to trimming and J lost 4 bases; unmatched junction nucleotides: 7. CDR3 in DNA: TGTGCCAGTAGTAGCCGACAGGGTGCGTACGAGCAGTACTTC. Its translation: CASSSRQGAYEQYF.

The V gene is TRBV6-1, the J gene TRBJ2-1, with 14 nucleotides matching TRBD2. This CDR3 contains 16 residues. The V segment lost 4 bases and the J segment 7 bases; nucleotides outside the gene matches: 6. Germline V CDR1 and CDR2: MNHNS, SASEGT. This chain's CDR3 is CASSVGLAGGANEQFF. CDR3 in DNA: TGTGCCAGCAGTGTAGGACTAGCGGGGGGAGCGAATGAGCAGTTCTTC.

The chain recombines TRBV29-1 with TRBJ1-2; TRBD1 aligns across 8 bases. In germline, CDR1 is SQVTM, CDR2 ANQGSEA. J was trimmed by 7 bases and V by 2 bases; bases with no gene match: 12. There are 15 residues in the CDR3. CDR3 protein: CSVEPGQGTFRGYTF. The CDR3, as DNA: TGCAGCGTTGAACCCGGACAGGGTACATTTCGTGGCTACACCTTC.

The chain uses TRBV6-5 and TRBJ2-2; 8 positions agree with TRBD2. Germline V gene sequence: CDR1 MNHEY, CDR2 SVGAGI. The V gene end was trimmed by 4 bases and the J gene end by 4 bases; junction bases not matched to a gene: 5. There are 15 residues in the CDR3. In DNA, the CDR3 is TGTGCCAGCAGTTCCGGGGGGGGCCCCACCGGGGAGCTGTTTTTT. Translating it yields CASSSGGGPTGELFF.

This chain uses TRBV9 with TRBJ2-7; 7 positions agree with TRBD2. The J segment lost 0 bases and the V segment lost 3 bases, leaving 9 bases of the junction unmatched. The CDR3 extends over 16 amino acids. CDR1 and CDR2 (germline): SGDLS, YYNGEE. The CDR3: CASSGPLAEGSYEQYF. The CDR3 region has the DNA TGTGCCAGCAGCGGACCTCTAGCGGAAGGCTCCTACGAGCAGTACTTC.

V usage is TRBV2 and J usage is TRBJ2-7, with D possibly being TRBD1 (6 bases). Germline-derived CDR1 and CDR2 are SNHLY and FYNNEI. Trimming shortened V by 5 bases and J by 0 bases, and 14 bases separated the two germline ends. The length of the CDR3 is 15 residues. CDR3 nucleotides: TGTGCCAGCAGTACTCAGGGGTTTAGCTCCTACGAGCAGTACTTC. Residues: CASSTQGFSSYEQYF.

The V gene is TRBV7-9, the J gene TRBJ1-2; D possibly corresponds to TRBD1 (5 bases). Germline V gene sequence: CDR1 SEHNR, CDR2 FQNEAQ (reference sequence). Trimming took off 3 bases at V and 3 bases at J, with 11 bases between the two ends. The CDR3 contains 14 residues. The CDR3 loop is CASSFDRDYYGYTF. The CDR3 nucleotides are TGTGCCAGCAGCTTCGACAGAGATTACTATGGCTACACCTTC.

The CDR3 here is CAINTGQGDTEAFF. In DNA form, the CDR3 reads TGTGCCATCAATACGGGACAGGGCGACACTGAAGCTTTCTTT. V gene TRBV10-3 combines with J gene TRBJ1-1; 9 bases line up with TRBD1. Germline CDR1 is ENHRY and CDR2 is SYGVKD. V was clipped by 7 bases and J by 3 bases; unmatched bases: 6. This CDR3 comprises 14 residues.

The J gene is TRBJ2-1, the V gene TRBV4-1, with 7 bases aligning to TRBD2. CDR1 and CDR2 from the germline V gene are MGHRA and YSYEKL. V was pared by 4 bases and J by 5 bases, with 8 bases of the junction left unmatched. This CDR3 region has 15 residues. CDR3 residues: CASSLPVSGDNEQFF. DNA of the CDR3: TGCGCCAGCAGCCTCCCCGTCAGCGGGGACAATGAGCAGTTCTTC.

V gene TRBV7-9 combines with J gene TRBJ1-6; the match to TRBD1 covers 10 bases. The CDR3 spans 16 residues. From germline, CDR1 is SEHNR and CDR2 FQNEAQ (reference sequence). The V and J ends lost 4 bases and 6 bases, in that order; junction bases with no gene match: 6. CDR3 sequence reads: CASSSADRGSNSPLHF. The CDR3 DNA reads as TGTGCCAGCAGCTCAGCGGACAGGGGGAGTAATTCACCCCTCCACTTT. The whole variable domain, filled in from reference TRBV7-9 and TRBJ1-6, reads DTGVSQNPRHKITKRGQNVTFRCDPISEHNRLYWYRQTLGQGPEFLTYFQNEAQLEKSRLLSDRFSAERPKGSFSTLEIQRTEQGDSAMYLCASSSADRGSNSPLHFGNGTRLTVT.

J is TRBJ2-2 and V is TRBV14; 9 nucleotides match TRBD1. V lost 6 bases to trimming and J lost 5 bases; unmatched junction nucleotides: 10. The CDR3 contains 16 residues. The germline V gene has CDR1 SGHDN and CDR2 FVKESK. The CDR3 nucleotides are TGTGCCAGCAGTAGATCCGGGACAGGGTTGACCGGGGAGCTGTTTTTT. Residues: CASSRSGTGLTGELFF.